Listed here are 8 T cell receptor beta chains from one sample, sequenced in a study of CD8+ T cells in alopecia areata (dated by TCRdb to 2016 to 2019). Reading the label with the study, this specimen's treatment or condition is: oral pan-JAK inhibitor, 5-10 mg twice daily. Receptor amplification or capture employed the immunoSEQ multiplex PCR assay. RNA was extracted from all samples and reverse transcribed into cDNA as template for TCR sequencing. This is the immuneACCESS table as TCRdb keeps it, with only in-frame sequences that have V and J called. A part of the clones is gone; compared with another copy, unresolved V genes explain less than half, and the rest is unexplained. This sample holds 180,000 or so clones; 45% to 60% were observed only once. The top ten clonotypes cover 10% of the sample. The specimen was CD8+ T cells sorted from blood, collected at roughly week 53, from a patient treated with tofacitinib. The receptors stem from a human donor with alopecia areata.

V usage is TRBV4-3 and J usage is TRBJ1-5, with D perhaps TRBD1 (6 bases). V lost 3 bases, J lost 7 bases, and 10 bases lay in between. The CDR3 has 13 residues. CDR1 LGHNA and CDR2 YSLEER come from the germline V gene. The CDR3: CASSQEGGQPQHF. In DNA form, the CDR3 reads TGCGCCAGCAGCCAGGAGGGGGGACAGCCCCAGCATTTT.

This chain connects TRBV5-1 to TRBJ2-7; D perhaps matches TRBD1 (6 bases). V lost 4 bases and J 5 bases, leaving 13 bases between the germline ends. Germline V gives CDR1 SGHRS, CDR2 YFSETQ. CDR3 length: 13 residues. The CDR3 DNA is TGCGCCAGCAGCCGCACAGGGCTTGACGAGCAGTACTTC. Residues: CASSRTGLDEQYF.

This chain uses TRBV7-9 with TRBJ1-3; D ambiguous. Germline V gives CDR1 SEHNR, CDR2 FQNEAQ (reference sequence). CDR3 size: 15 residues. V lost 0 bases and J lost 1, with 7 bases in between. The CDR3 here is CASSLAPGSGNTIYF. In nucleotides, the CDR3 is TGTGCCAGCAGCTTAGCGCCGGGGTCTGGAAACACCATATATTTT.

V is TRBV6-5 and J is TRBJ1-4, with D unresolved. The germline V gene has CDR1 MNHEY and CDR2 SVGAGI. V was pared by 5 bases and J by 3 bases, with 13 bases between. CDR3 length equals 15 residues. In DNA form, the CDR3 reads TGTGCCAGCAGTCCGGGCCGGTACCCTAATGAAAAACTGTTTTTT. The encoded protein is CASSPGRYPNEKLFF.

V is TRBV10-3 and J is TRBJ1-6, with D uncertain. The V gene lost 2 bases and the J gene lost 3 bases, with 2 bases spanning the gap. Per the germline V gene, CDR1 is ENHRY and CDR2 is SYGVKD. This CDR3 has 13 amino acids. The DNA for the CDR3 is TGTGCCATCAGTGAGGGCTATAATTCACCCCTCCACTTT. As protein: CAISEGYNSPLHF.

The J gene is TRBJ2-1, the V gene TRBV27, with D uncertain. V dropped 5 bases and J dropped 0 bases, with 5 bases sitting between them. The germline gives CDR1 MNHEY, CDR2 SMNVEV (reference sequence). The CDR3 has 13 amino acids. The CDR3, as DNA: TGTGCCAGCAGTCCGCCCTCCTACAATGAGCAGTTCTTC. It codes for CASSPPSYNEQFF.

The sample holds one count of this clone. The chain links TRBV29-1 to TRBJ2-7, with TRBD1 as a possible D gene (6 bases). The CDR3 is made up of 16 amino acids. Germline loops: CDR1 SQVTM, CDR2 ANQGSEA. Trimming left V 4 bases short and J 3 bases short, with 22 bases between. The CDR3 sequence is CSVVQRIQGRDYEQYF. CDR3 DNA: TGCAGCGTTGTTCAGAGAATACAGGGTCGAGACTACGAGCAGTACTTC.

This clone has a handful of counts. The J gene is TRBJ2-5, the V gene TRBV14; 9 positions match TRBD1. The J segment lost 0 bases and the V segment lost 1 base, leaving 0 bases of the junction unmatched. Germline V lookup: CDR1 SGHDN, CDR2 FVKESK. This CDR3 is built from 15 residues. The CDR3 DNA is TGTGCCAGCAGCCAAGGACAGGGGGACCAAGAGACCCAGTACTTC. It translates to CASSQGQGDQETQYF.